Listed here are 14 T cell receptor beta chains from one sample, sequenced in a study of memory CD4+ T cells and cytomegalovirus serostatus. Single viable CD3+CD4+CD8-CD45RO+ cells were sorted as the memory CD4+ T cells. Profiled with immunoSEQ multiplex PCR; TCRdb holds only in-frame clones, not every one. The sample lists about 75,000 clones, roughly 80% occurring once. Sequenced input: memory CD4+ T cells from blood. Receptors were obtained from an adult in good health and CMV-seropositive.

J is TRBJ2-2 and V is TRBV30; perhaps TRBD1 as D (6 bases). The CDR3 covers 15 residues. Between the trimmed V and J ends, which lost 0 bases and 0 bases, there was a span of 8 bases. The germline CDR1 and CDR2 sequences are GTSNPN and SVGIG (reference sequence). DNA of the CDR3: TGTGCCTGGAGTGTAGGGGGTGCGAACACCGGGGAGCTGTTTTTT. Translation: CAWSVGGANTGELFF. The whole variable domain, remainder taken from reference TRBV30 and TRBJ2-2, is SQTIHQWPATLVQPVGSPLSLECTVEGTSNPNLYWYRQAAGRGLQLLFYSVGIGQISSEVPQNLSASRPQDRQFILSSKKLLLSDSGFYLCAWSVGGANTGELFFGEGSRLTVL.

The genes are TRBV5-6 and TRBJ1-5; a weak D match, TRBD1 (5 bases). The CDR3 sequence is 15 residues long. Germline CDR1 reads SGHDT; CDR2 reads YYEEEE. The V gene lost 0 bases and the J gene lost 5 bases, with 12 bases spanning the gap. The chain's CDR3 is CASSLALGVDQPQHF. CDR3 DNA: TGTGCCAGCAGCTTGGCCCTGGGGGTAGATCAGCCCCAGCATTTT.

CDR3 bases: TGTGCCAGTAGTAGGAGGGGGGACATGAACACTGAAGCTTTCTTT. This encodes CASSRRGDMNTEAFF. The chain uses TRBV19 and TRBJ1-1; D possibly corresponds to TRBD1 (6 bases). Germline lookup yields CDR1 LNHDA and CDR2 SQIVND (reference sequence). V was trimmed by 4 bases and J by 0 bases, leaving 12 bases between them. The CDR3 sequence is 15 residues long. The full variable domain, rest sourced from reference TRBV19 and TRBJ1-1, is DGGITQSPKYLFRKEGQNVTLSCEQNLNHDAMYWYRQDPGQGLRLIYYSQIVNDFQKGDIAEGYSVSREKKESFPLTVTSAQKNPTAFYLCASSRRGDMNTEAFFGQGTRLTVV.

The V call is TRBV5-6, the J call TRBJ2-7, with D possibly TRBD2 on 6 matching bases. V was shortened by 3 bases and J by 2 bases, with 9 bases between the two germline ends. The CDR3 runs to 13 residues. The germline CDR1 and CDR2 sequences are SGHDT and YYEEEE. In DNA, the CDR3 is TGTGCCAGCAGCTGGGGGGAGGCCTACGAGCAGTACGTC. Protein product: CASSWGEAYEQYV.

This chain uses TRBV7-2 with TRBJ1-3, with TRBD1 as a possible D gene (6 bases). From germline, CDR1 is SGHTA and CDR2 FQGNSA. This CDR3 is built from 16 residues. Trimming cost V 3 bases and J 2 bases, with 14 bases left between them. For the CDR3, the DNA is TGTGCCAGCAGCTTGGGTAGGGGGGGACCTGGAAACACCATATATTTT. Its protein is CASSLGRGGPGNTIYF.

The chain combines TRBV27 with TRBJ2-5; D unclear. The CDR3 has 13 amino acids. The germline gives CDR1 MNHEY, CDR2 SMNVEV (reference sequence). V lost 5 bases and J lost 1, with 8 bases in between. The CDR3 DNA is TGTGCCAGCAGTCCACAAAGCCAAGAGACCCAGTACTTC. Translating it yields CASSPQSQETQYF.

CDR3 sequence: CASSRDGGRGQETQYF. CDR3 in DNA: TGTGCCAGCAGCAGGGACGGGGGAAGAGGGCAAGAGACCCAGTACTTC. The chain is built from TRBV7-2 and TRBJ2-5; a weak D match, TRBD2 (6 bases). V was cut by 5 bases and J by 2 bases, with 18 bases left in between. Germline CDR1 reads SGHTA; CDR2 reads FQGNSA. The CDR3 runs 16 residues.

The V call is TRBV7-2, the J call TRBJ1-1; 7 positions match TRBD1. Unmatched junction bases numbered 4, after V lost 4 bases and J lost 5 bases. The CDR3 has 13 residues. Germline V CDR1 and CDR2: SGHTA, FQGNSA. CDR3 nucleotides: TGTGCCAGCAGCTCGCAGGGGGGGACTGAAGCTTTCTTT. Protein: CASSSQGGTEAFF. The entire variable domain, with the rest obtained from reference TRBV7-2 and TRBJ1-1, is as follows: GAGVSQSPSNKVTEKGKDVELRCDPISGHTALYWYRQSLGQGLEFLIYFQGNSAPDKSGLPSDRFSAERTGGSVSTLTIQRTQQEDSAVYLCASSSQGGTEAFFGQGTRLTVV.

The chain couples TRBV28 to TRBJ2-7; possibly TRBD1 for D (6 bases). Germline CDR1 reads MDHEN; CDR2 reads SYDVKM. The CDR3 extends over 13 amino acids. Trimming pared 3 bases from V and 3 bases from J, leaving 9 bases between. CDR3 loop: CASSFGRGYEQYF. CDR3 coding DNA: TGTGCCAGCAGTTTCGGCAGGGGCTACGAGCAGTACTTC. The whole variable domain, filled in from reference TRBV28 and TRBJ2-7, reads DVKVTQSSRYLVKRTGEKVFLECVQDMDHENMFWYRQDPGLGLRLIYFSYDVKMKEKGDIPEGYSVSREKKERFSLILESASTNQTSMYLCASSFGRGYEQYFGPGTRLTVT.

This chain links TRBV27 with TRBJ2-3; D unclear. Germline V gives CDR1 MNHEY, CDR2 SMNVEV (reference sequence). V was clipped by 5 bases and J by 4 bases, with 7 bases between them. This CDR3 has 12 residues. The CDR3 DNA sequence: TGTGCCAGCAGTGCCTCCCCAGATACGCAGTATTTT. Translated: CASSASPDTQYF.

This clone came up once. The J gene is TRBJ2-4, the V gene TRBV7-2; D possibly matches TRBD1 or TRBD2 (5 bases each). Germline-derived CDR1 and CDR2 are SGHTA and FQGNSA. Trimming removed 4 bases at V and 1 base at J, with 20 bases between. This CDR3 contains 18 residues. As DNA, the CDR3 is TGTGCCAGCAGCTGGGGGACGGATCTGAATAGGGCCAAAAACATTCAGTACTTC. It yields the protein CASSWGTDLNRAKNIQYF.

The chain joins TRBV4-1 to TRBJ2-5; TRBD2 matches 11 bases. CDR1 MGHRA and CDR2 YSYEKL come from the germline V gene. With V trimmed by 4 bases and J by 7 bases, 17 bases remained unmatched. This CDR3 is 18 amino acids long. In DNA, the CDR3 is TGCGCCAGCAGCCCCCATAGAGGCCCGCGGCTAGCGGGAGGGACCCAGTACTTC. This codes for CASSPHRGPRLAGGTQYF.

V usage is TRBV5-4 and J usage is TRBJ1-6; 9 bases are a match to TRBD1. Losses at the gene ends were 2 bases for V and 8 bases for J; bases not matched to a gene: 8. Germline CDR1 reads SGHNT; CDR2 reads YYREEE (reference sequence). There are 16 residues in the CDR3. The DNA for the CDR3 is TGTGCCAGCAGCTTTGACCCAACAGGGGGCGATTCACCCCTCCACTTT. Its translation is CASSFDPTGGDSPLHF. Full variable domain (missing parts from reference TRBV5-4 and TRBJ1-6): ETGVTQSPTHLIKTRGQQVTLRCSSQSGHNTVSWYQQALGQGPQFIFQYYREEENGRGNFPPRFSGLQFPNYSSELNVNALELDDSALYLCASSFDPTGGDSPLHFGNGTRLTVT.

J is TRBJ2-1 and V is TRBV5-5, with 8 bases fitting TRBD1. Germline CDR1 and CDR2: SGHKS and YYEKEE (reference sequence). After removal of 4 bases from V and 0 bases from J, the junction contained 3 bases not matched to a gene. This CDR3 contains 15 residues. CDR3 bases: TGTGCCAGCAGCCTAGACAGGGGCTCCTACAATGAGCAGTTCTTC. Translation: CASSLDRGSYNEQFF.